Described below is a single T cell receptor beta chain sequence and its context. Its antigen is unidentified. The sample comes from a study of post-analysis software for immune sequencing data. Whole-study results and caveats: Patients had higher frequencies than controls of about 5 TRBV segments, including TRBV5-6, TRBV5-1 and TRBV20-1. Multiple sclerosis was associated with a significant reduction in normalized Chao1 diversity relative to controls. Samples sharing a preparation batch grouped tightly together when assessed by F measure.

V dropped 5 bases and J dropped 3 bases, with 14 bases sitting between them. CDR1 and CDR2 (germline): SGHTA, FQGTGA. The CDR3 is 14 amino acids. Sequencing libraries made from TCR beta cDNA carried unique molecular identifiers. From around 1 to 10 million T cells, 500,000 or so cDNA molecules were obtained. TCRdb re-called the PCR reads through MiXCR, storing one row per CDR3 protein. The sample lists about 820,000 distinct CDR3 sequences; around 53% were seen once. The sequenced material came from blood. This TCR was sampled from a girl aged 10-17 years with multiple sclerosis. The chain carries TRBV7-3 and TRBJ2-7; TRBD2 might be the D (6 bases). The CDR3: CASSLTGEGYEQYF. The CDR3, as DNA: TGTGCCAGCAGCCTCACGGGAGAGGGCTACGAGCAGTACTTC.